These T cell receptor beta chains were read from a single sample in a study of cytomegalovirus exposure and HLA in healthy donors. Some clones are missing from TCRdb's copy, which holds only in-frame ones; the method was immunoSEQ multiplex PCR. Among under 200,000 clones listed, around 80% were seen once. Sequencing input: PBMCs. These receptors were taken from a woman between 35 and 50 years old in good health and CMV-seronegative. CDR3s include the opening cysteine and the closing phenylalanine or tryptophan.

v_gene: TRBV7-8
j_gene: TRBJ2-3
CDR3aa: CASSFPTSGVPDTQYF

v_gene: TRBV30
j_gene: TRBJ2-5
CDR3aa: CAWSVWTGQETQYF

v_gene: TRBV5-1
j_gene: TRBJ2-3
CDR3aa: CASSLGLAGGRGTQYF

v_gene: TRBV6-5
j_gene: TRBJ2-7
CDR3aa: CASVGTSGRAEYF

v_gene: TRBV10-3
j_gene: TRBJ2-1
CDR3aa: CAISEELGAYNEQFF

v_gene: TRBV25-1
j_gene: TRBJ2-7
CDR3aa: CASSQPTSGGRYEQYF

v_gene: TRBV5-4
j_gene: TRBJ1-6
CDR3aa: CASSSSLVGNSPLHF

v_gene: TRBV9
j_gene: TRBJ2-7
CDR3aa: CASSARPGGYEQYF

v_gene: TRBV7-9
j_gene: TRBJ1-1
CDR3aa: CASSLGQEYEAFF

v_gene: TRBV30
j_gene: TRBJ1-6
CDR3aa: CAWSTTGLNSPLHF

v_gene: TRBV2
j_gene: TRBJ2-3
CDR3aa: CASSGLAGGSAFSTDTQYF

v_gene: TRBV5-1
j_gene: TRBJ2-5
CDR3aa: CASSSSMQETQYF

v_gene: TRBV6-4
j_gene: TRBJ1-6
CDR3aa: CASSDQGPNSPLHF

v_gene: TRBV2
j_gene: TRBJ2-1
CDR3aa: CASTWGGASYNEQFF

v_gene: TRBV15
j_gene: TRBJ2-5
CDR3aa: CATSRVGETQYF

v_gene: TRBV10-2
j_gene: TRBJ2-5
CDR3aa: CASRPGARGTQETQYF

v_gene: TRBV4-2
j_gene: TRBJ2-7
CDR3aa: CASSQGGPGGAIYEQYF

v_gene: TRBV6-1
j_gene: TRBJ2-7
CDR3aa: CASRRELAGVEQYF

v_gene: TRBV5-1
j_gene: .
CDR3aa: CASGPALSLEQYF

v_gene: TRBV5-1
j_gene: TRBJ1-1
CDR3aa: CASSSGTGVEAFF

v_gene: TRBV19
j_gene: TRBJ1-1
CDR3aa: CASSIDLGSAEAFF

v_gene: TRBV15
j_gene: TRBJ2-7
CDR3aa: CATSSPGLGAYEQYF